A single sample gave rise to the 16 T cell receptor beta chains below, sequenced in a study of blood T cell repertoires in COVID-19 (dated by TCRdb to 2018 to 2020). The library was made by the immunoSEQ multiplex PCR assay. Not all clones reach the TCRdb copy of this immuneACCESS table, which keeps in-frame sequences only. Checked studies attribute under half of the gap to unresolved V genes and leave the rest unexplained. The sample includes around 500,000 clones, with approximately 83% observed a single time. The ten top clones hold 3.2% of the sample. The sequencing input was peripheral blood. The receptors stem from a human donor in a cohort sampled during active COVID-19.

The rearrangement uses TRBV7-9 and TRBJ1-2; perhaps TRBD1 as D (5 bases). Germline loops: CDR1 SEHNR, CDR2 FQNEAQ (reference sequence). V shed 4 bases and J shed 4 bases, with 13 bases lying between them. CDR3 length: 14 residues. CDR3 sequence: CASSSIAGRYGYTF. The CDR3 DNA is TGTGCCAGCAGCTCGATCGCAGGGCGCTATGGCTACACCTTC.

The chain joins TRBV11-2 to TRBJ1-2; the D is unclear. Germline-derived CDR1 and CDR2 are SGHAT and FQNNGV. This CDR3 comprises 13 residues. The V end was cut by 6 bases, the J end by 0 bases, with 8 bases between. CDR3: CASSTPSNYGYTF. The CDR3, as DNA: TGTGCCAGCAGTACTCCCTCTAACTATGGCTACACCTTC.

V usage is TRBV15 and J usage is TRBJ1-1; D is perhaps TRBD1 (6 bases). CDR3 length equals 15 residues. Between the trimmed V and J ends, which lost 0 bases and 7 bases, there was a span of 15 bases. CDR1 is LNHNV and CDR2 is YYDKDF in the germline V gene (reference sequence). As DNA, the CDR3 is TGTGCCACCAGCAGAGATCGGGGACATTCGGATGAAGCTTTCTTT. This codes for CATSRDRGHSDEAFF.

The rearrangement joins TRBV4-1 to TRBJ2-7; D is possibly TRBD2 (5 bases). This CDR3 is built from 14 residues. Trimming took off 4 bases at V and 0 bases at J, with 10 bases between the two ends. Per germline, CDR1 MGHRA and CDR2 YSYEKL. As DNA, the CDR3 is TGCGCCAGCAGCCTGAGTGGGAGCTCCTACGAGCAGTACTTC. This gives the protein CASSLSGSSYEQYF.

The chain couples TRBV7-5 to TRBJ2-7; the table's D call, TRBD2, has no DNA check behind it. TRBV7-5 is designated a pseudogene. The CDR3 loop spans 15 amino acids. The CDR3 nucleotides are TGTGCCAGAAGCTTAAGTCTTGGTAGAGGCTACGAGCAGTACTTC. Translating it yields CARSLSLGRGYEQYF.

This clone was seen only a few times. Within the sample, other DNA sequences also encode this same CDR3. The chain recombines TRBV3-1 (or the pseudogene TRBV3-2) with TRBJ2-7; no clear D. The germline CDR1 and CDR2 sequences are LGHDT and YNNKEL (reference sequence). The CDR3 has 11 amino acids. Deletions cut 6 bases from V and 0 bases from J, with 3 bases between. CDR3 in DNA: TGTGCCAGCAGTCTCTCCTACGAGCAGTACTTC. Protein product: CASSLSYEQYF.

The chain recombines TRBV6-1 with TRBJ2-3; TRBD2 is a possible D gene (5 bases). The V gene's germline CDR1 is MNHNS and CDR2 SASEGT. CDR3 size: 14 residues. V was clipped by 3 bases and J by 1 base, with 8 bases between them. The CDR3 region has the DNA TGTGCCAGCAGTGATGCCGGGGGCACAGATACGCAGTATTTT. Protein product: CASSDAGGTDTQYF.

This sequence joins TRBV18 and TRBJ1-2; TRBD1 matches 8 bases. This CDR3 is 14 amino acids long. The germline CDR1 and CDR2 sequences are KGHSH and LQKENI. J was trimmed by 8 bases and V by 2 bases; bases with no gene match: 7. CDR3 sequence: CASSPGRGPGGYTF. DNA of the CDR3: TGTGCCAGCTCACCAGGCAGGGGGCCAGGCGGCTACACCTTC.

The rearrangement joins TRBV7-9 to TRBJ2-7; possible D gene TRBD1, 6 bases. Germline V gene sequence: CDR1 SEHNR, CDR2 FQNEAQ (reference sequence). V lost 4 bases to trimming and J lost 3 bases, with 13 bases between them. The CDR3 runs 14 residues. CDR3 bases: TGTGCCAGCAGCTCACGCTGGACAGTCTACGAGCAGTACTTC. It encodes CASSSRWTVYEQYF.

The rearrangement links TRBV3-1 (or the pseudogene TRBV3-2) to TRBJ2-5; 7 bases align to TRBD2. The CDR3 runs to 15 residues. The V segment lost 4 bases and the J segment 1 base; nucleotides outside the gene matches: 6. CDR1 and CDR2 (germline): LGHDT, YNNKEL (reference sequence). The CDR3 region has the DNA TGTGCCAGCAGCCTTCTCAGCGGGGCCCAAGAGACCCAGTACTTC. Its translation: CASSLLSGAQETQYF.

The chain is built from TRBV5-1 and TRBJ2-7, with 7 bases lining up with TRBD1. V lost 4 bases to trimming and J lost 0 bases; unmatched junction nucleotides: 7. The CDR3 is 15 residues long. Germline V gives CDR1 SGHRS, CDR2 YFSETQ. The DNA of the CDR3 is TGCGCCAGCAGCGCCCCGACAGGGACCTCCTACGAGCAGTACTTC. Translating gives CASSAPTGTSYEQYF.

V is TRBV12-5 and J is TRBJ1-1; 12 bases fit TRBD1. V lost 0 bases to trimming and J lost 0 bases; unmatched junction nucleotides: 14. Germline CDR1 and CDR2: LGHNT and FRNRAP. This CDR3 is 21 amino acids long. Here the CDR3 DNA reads TGTGCTAGTGGTTTGGTACCTGGTACCGGGGACAGGGGGCAACTGAACACTGAAGCTTTCTTT. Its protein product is CASGLVPGTGDRGQLNTEAFF.

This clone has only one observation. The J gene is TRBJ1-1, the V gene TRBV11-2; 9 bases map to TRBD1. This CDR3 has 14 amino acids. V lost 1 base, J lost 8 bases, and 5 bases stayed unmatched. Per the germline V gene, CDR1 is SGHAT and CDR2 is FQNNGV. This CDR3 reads CASSLAYRGPEAFF. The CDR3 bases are TGTGCCAGCAGCTTAGCGTACAGGGGGCCCGAAGCTTTCTTT.

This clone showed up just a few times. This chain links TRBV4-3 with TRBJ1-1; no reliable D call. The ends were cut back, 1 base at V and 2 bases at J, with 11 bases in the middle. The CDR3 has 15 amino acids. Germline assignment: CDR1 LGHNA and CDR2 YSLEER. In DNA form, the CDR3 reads TGCGCCAGCAGCCAAGTAGTTACCCCTAACACTGAAGCTTTCTTT. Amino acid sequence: CASSQVVTPNTEAFF.

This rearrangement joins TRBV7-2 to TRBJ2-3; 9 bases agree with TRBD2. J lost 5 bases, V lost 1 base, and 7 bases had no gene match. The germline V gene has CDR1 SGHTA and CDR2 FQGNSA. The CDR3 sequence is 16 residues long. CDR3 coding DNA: TGTGCCAGCAGCTTAGGAGTAGCGGGAGCGGGAGATACGCAGTATTTT. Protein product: CASSLGVAGAGDTQYF.

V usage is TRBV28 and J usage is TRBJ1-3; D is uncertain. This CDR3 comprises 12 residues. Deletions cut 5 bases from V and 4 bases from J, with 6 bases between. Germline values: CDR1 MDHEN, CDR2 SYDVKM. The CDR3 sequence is CASSQFGNTIYF. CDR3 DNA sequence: TGTGCCAGCAGTCAATTCGGAAACACCATATATTTT.